The entry below gives a single T cell receptor (beta chain) sequence along with its context. Antigen specificity is unknown. These data originate in a study of cytotoxic CD8 clonotypes in ibrutinib-treated CLL. The study's findings and limits: Public clonotypes showed up rarely, and on treatment they shrank or held steady.

Repertoires were generated with immunoSEQ multiplex PCR, while TCRdb's copy carries only in-frame clones and drops some. The sample carries roughly 150,000 clones, approximately 77% recorded once. V shed 2 bases and J shed 4 bases, with 15 bases lying between them. Germline CDR1 SGHTA, CDR2 FQGNSA. The CDR3 loop spans 15 amino acids. This receptor was identified in a human donor with chronic lymphocytic leukemia. V usage is TRBV7-2 and J usage is TRBJ2-7; TRBD1 is a possible D gene (6 bases). Sample: PBMCs, taken after 12 months of ibrutinib treatment. CDR3 region: CASSLPRDKKYEQYF. CDR3 bases: TGTGCCAGCAGCTTACCCCGGGACAAGAAGTACGAGCAGTACTTC.